This T cell receptor beta chain originates from a study of CD8 T cells in ankylosing spondylitis. As concerns this clonotype: Its antigen remains unknown.

With 6 bases clipped from V and 5 bases from J, the junction kept 9 bases outside the gene matches. In germline, CDR1 is MGHDK, CDR2 SYGVNS. The CDR3 is 14 residues long. Quantitative 5'-RACE was performed with molecular barcodes, and it yielded the TCR beta libraries. TCRdb redid the calling of the 5' RACE reads with MiXCR, one entry per CDR3 protein. This table has approximately 540,000 distinct CDR3 sequences, approximately 12% appearing once. Study-level points and caveats: Ankylosing spondylitis blood seemed to carry a telltale TCR beta motif made of eight or nine highly homologous variants. Earlier authors reported some of these motif variants in reactive arthritis synovial fluid and blood. The authors found the disease-linked clones to be CD8+ and relatively rare in peripheral blood. Significant enrichment of disease-linked clones was reported in matched ankylosing spondylitis synovial fluid.

The material sequenced was blood, either unsorted or a sorted T cell fraction (not recorded which). The chain is built from TRBV25-1 and TRBJ1-2; TRBD1 aligns across 7 bases. The sequence came from a male donor with ankylosing spondylitis. The CDR3 DNA follows: TGTGCCAGCAGCCGACAGGGCCCAGGTTATGGCTACACCTTC. It is translated as CASSRQGPGYGYTF.